The 27 T cell receptor beta chains reported below all come from one sample, sequenced in a study of regulatory T cells in long-lasting Graves disease. TCR beta libraries were built with iRepertoire HTBI primers and Arm-PCR of CDR3 regions. MiXCR was run by TCRdb on the multiplex PCR reads, yielding one entry per CDR3 protein. The data show approximately 310,000 distinct CDR3 sequences, roughly 18% seen once. Documented time point: newly diagnosed GD, antithyroid drugs for less than 3 months. PBMCs provided the RNA from which the TCR library was made. The source was peripheral blood mononuclear cells (PBMCs), collected at new diagnosis, from a patient treated with antithyroid drugs. The source of these receptors is a female donor with Graves disease.

This clonotype was seen repeatedly, ten times or more. V is TRBV20-1 and J is TRBJ2-1; D is undetermined. There are 14 residues in the CDR3. Looked up from germline, CDR1 is DFQATT and CDR2 is SNEGSKA (reference sequence). The V end was cut by 4 bases, the J end by 6 bases, with 16 bases between. This CDR3 reads CSAIAQVGFNEQFF. CDR3 DNA: TGCAGTGCTATCGCCCAGGTCGGGTTCAATGAGCAGTTCTTC.

On this clonotype: A much larger clonotype is one base distant, so this may be a read error. The chain joins TRBV25-1 to TRBJ2-1; D remains ambiguous. The J call may be incorrect, as the DNA end agrees better with TRBJ2-3. CDR3 length: 15 residues. CDR1 MGHDK and CDR2 SYGVNS come from the germline V gene. The CDR3 loop is CASSEARGRVVTQYF. DNA of the CDR3: TGTGCCAGCAGTGAGGCGAGAGGTCGAGTGGTTACGCAGTATTTT.

This clonotype was counted ten times or more. The chain recombines TRBV11-3 with TRBJ2-7; tentatively, D is TRBD1 (6 bases). Trimming removed 0 bases at V and 7 bases at J, with 16 bases between. Per germline, CDR1 SGHNT and CDR2 YENEEA. This CDR3 has 15 residues. The CDR3 bases are TGTGCCAGCAGCTTAGAGGGGGCCAGGGCCGGGGAGCAGTACTTC. The encoded protein is CASSLEGARAGEQYF.

J is TRBJ2-2 and V is TRBV7-8, with a tentative D call TRBD1 (5 bases). Trimming took 5 bases from V and 0 from J, leaving 13 bases between them. CDR3 length equals 16 residues. Germline CDR1 and CDR2: SGHVS and FQNEAQ. The CDR3, as DNA: TGTGCCAGCAGCCCAAAGACAGTTCCGAACACCGGGGAGCTGTTTTTT. Amino acids: CASSPKTVPNTGELFF.

Remarks on this clonotype: This may arise from a read error, as a much more abundant clone is one base away. This chain connects TRBV2 to TRBJ2-3; 7 bases fit TRBD1. Germline CDR1 SNHLY, CDR2 FYNNEI. The CDR3 sequence is 14 residues long. The V and J ends lost 7 bases and 4 bases, in that order; junction bases with no gene match: 8. This chain's CDR3 is CASMALGGADTQYF. DNA of the CDR3: TGTGCCAGCATGGCACTAGGGGGCGCAGATACGCAGTATTTT.

This clonotype came up many times. This CDR3 reads CASSSWWQGNQPQHF. In DNA form, the CDR3 reads TGTGCCAGCAGTTCCTGGTGGCAGGGTAATCAGCCCCAGCATTTT. The chain recombines TRBV28 with TRBJ1-5; possible D gene TRBD1, 5 bases. Deletions cut 4 bases from V and 4 bases from J, with 14 bases between. This CDR3 has 15 amino acids. The V gene's germline CDR1 is MDHEN and CDR2 SYDVKM. Filled out from reference TRBV28 and TRBJ1-5, the complete variable domain reads DVKVTQSSRYLVKRTGEKVFLECVQDMDHENMFWYRQDPGLGLRLIYFSYDVKMKEKGDIPEGYSVSREKKERFSLILESASTNQTSMYLCASSSWWQGNQPQHFGDGTRLSIL.

As to this clonotype: The junction shows a germline mismatch at one end, possibly a read error. The chain joins TRBV9 to TRBJ2-1; TRBD2 matches 7 bases. The CDR3 loop spans 16 amino acids. Germline lookup yields CDR1 SGDLS and CDR2 YYNGEE. The CDR3 nucleotides read TGTGCCAGCAGCGTAGCCGCGGGAGTGTCCTACAATAAGCAGTTCTTC. Protein product: CASSVAAGVSYNKQFF.

The table lists this clonotype with many counts. This chain links TRBV12-3 or TRBV12-4 with TRBJ2-5; D remains unclear. The V end lost 1 base, the J end lost 6 bases, and 9 bases lay between the germline ends. The CDR3 consists of 13 residues. The CDR3 DNA follows: TGTGCCAGCAGTTTAGGGCCGTTGAAGACCCAGTACTTC. Its protein product is CASSLGPLKTQYF.

The gene calls are TRBV2 and TRBJ2-7; 9 positions match TRBD2. Per germline, CDR1 SNHLY and CDR2 FYNNEI. Trimming removed 3 bases from V and 2 bases from J; junction bases left unmatched: 2. CDR3 length equals 14 residues. CDR3 coding DNA: TGTGCCAGCAGTGAGGCTAGCGGGACCTACGAGCAGTACTTC. Protein product: CASSEASGTYEQYF.

This clonotype was found a few times. The chain carries TRBV10-2 and TRBJ2-7, with 10 bases that match TRBD2. The CDR3 extends over 14 amino acids. Germline trimming cut 4 bases from V and 3 bases from J; bases unmatched to any gene: 3. The V gene's germline CDR1 is WSHSY and CDR2 SAAADI. The CDR3 here is CASSVGTSDYEQYF. The CDR3 bases are TGCGCCAGCAGTGTCGGGACTAGCGACTACGAGCAGTACTTC.

Worth noting for this clonotype: A much more abundant neighbour one base away suggests this may be a read error. As the CDR3 is not closed by the conserved phenylalanine or tryptophan, this likely results from a read error. This chain joins TRBV9 and TRBJ1-1; D is unresolved. This CDR3 is 14 amino acids long. Looked up from germline, CDR1 is SGDLS and CDR2 is YYNGEE. Between the trimmed V and J ends, which lost 2 bases and 0 bases, there was a span of 8 bases. CDR3 nucleotides: TGTGCCAGCAGCGTCACCGTCATGAACACTGAAGCTTTCATT. Encoded protein: CASSVTVMNTEAFI.

As to this clonotype: A much bigger clone sits one base away, suggesting this may be a read error. CDR3 DNA: TGTGCCAGCAGCTTTAGAGAGACAGATACGCAGTATTTT. This translates into CASSFRETDTQYF. This sequence joins TRBV11-2 and TRBJ2-3; D ambiguous. V was shortened by 3 bases and J by 3 bases, with 7 bases between the two germline ends. The CDR3 is 13 amino acids. Germline V gives CDR1 SGHAT, CDR2 FQNNGV.

At least ten counts were recorded for this clonotype. V gene TRBV11-2 combines with J gene TRBJ2-7, with 8 positions matching TRBD2. Germline trimming cut 5 bases from V and 5 bases from J; bases unmatched to any gene: 23. The CDR3 is made up of 19 amino acids. The germline gives CDR1 SGHAT, CDR2 FQNNGV. The CDR3 coding sequence is TGTGCCAGCAGCGCTCTCAGGCTGCAGCGGAGCGGGAGAGTCCACGAGCAGTACTTC. Translation: CASSALRLQRSGRVHEQYF.

This clonotype showed up many times. The chain joins TRBV28 to TRBJ2-4; TRBD1 or TRBD2 may be the D gene (5 bases each). The CDR3 length is 17 residues. Trimming cost V 4 bases and J 2 bases, with 18 bases left between them. Germline CDR1 MDHEN, CDR2 SYDVKM. This CDR3 is CASSSSGARPSKNIQYF. The CDR3 DNA reads TGTGCCAGCAGTTCTTCCGGGGCCCGTCCCTCCAAAAACATTCAGTACTTC.

Many counts were recorded for this clonotype. V and J are TRBV28 and TRBJ2-7; TRBD1 is a possible D gene (5 bases). CDR1 and CDR2 (germline): MDHEN, SYDVKM. The V end was cut by 7 bases, the J end by 6 bases, with 16 bases between. The CDR3 spans 13 residues. The DNA of the CDR3 is TGTGCCAGCATGAGGACACCTCCGGGCGAGCAGTACTTC. It is translated as CASMRTPPGEQYF.

This clonotype came up many times. This sequence joins TRBV5-1 and TRBJ2-7; D remains unclear. This CDR3 is 13 amino acids long. CDR1 is SGHRS and CDR2 is YFSETQ in the germline V gene. V was pared by 0 bases and J by 6 bases, with 10 bases between. CDR3 loop: CASSLAGNPEQYF. CDR3 in DNA: TGCGCCAGCAGCTTGGCGGGCAACCCCGAGCAGTACTTC.

The chain recombines TRBV10-2 with TRBJ2-6; maybe TRBD2 (6 bases). Trimming removed 3 bases at V and 3 bases at J, with 18 bases between. The CDR3 extends over 18 amino acids. Germline V gene sequence: CDR1 WSHSY, CDR2 SAAADI. CDR3 DNA: TGCGCCAGCAGTGAAACGGGCGGGAAATCGGTTGGGGCCAACGTCCTGACTTTC. It yields the protein CASSETGGKSVGANVLTF.

This clonotype was counted ten times or more. The rearrangement uses TRBV28 and TRBJ1-1; no firm D call. CDR3 length equals 14 residues. CDR1 and CDR2 from the germline V gene are MDHEN and SYDVKM. V was trimmed by 6 bases and J by 3 bases, leaving 14 bases between them. The CDR3, as DNA: TGTGCCAGCAGATCCGAGGGTACGTACACTGAAGCTTTCTTT. It is translated as CASRSEGTYTEAFF.

The sample holds many counts of this clonotype. J is TRBJ2-2 and V is TRBV7-9; 10 bases map to TRBD1. The junction had 7 bases not matched to a gene; V was cut back by 5 bases and J by 7 bases. From germline, CDR1 is SEHNR and CDR2 FQNEAQ (reference sequence). The CDR3 spans 15 residues. The CDR3 DNA sequence: TGTGCCAGCAGCGGGGACAGGGGCCAAGGCGGGGAGCTGTTTTTT. Its translation is CASSGDRGQGGELFF.

This clonotype was picked up many times. The chain recombines TRBV2 with TRBJ2-2; 7 bases agree with TRBD2. Germline values: CDR1 SNHLY, CDR2 FYNNEI. This CDR3 has 14 residues. V trimming: 6 bases; J trimming: 5 bases; junction bases outside the gene matches: 6. CDR3 protein: CASRRLASTGELFF. DNA of the CDR3: TGTGCCAGCAGGCGACTAGCAAGTACCGGGGAGCTGTTTTTT.

This clonotype appeared many times. V usage is TRBV7-8 and J usage is TRBJ1-2; D perhaps matches TRBD1 (6 bases). The ends were cut back, 4 bases at V and 4 bases at J, with 10 bases in the middle. Germline CDR1 and CDR2: SGHVS and FQNEAQ. CDR3 length: 13 residues. As DNA, the CDR3 is TGTGCCAGCAGCTCCTACAGGGCCTATGGCTACACCTTC. Its protein product is CASSSYRAYGYTF. Full variable domain (outside the CDR3, taken from reference TRBV7-8 and TRBJ1-2): GAGVSQSPRYKVAKRGQDVALRCDPISGHVSLFWYQQALGQGPEFLTYFQNEAQLDKSGLPSDRFFAERPEGSVSTLKIQRTQQEDSAVYLCASSSYRAYGYTFGSGTRLTVV.

This clonotype was found many times. CDR3 sequence: CSVALETGIIYEQYF. DNA of the CDR3: TGCAGCGTTGCCCTCGAGACAGGGATTATCTACGAGCAGTACTTC. The V and J genes are TRBV29-1 and TRBJ2-7, with 7 bases that match TRBD1. The CDR3 is 15 residues long. V gave up 4 bases and J gave up 3 bases; unmatched junction bases: 12. Per the germline V gene, CDR1 is SQVTM and CDR2 is ANQGSEA.

This clonotype has ten or more counts. This sequence joins TRBV30 and TRBJ2-7; D possibly corresponds to TRBD1 (6 bases). The CDR3 spans 14 residues. Trimming removed 0 bases from V and 1 base from J, with 10 bases in between. Germline CDR1 is GTSNPN and CDR2 is SVGIG (reference sequence). CDR3 DNA: TGTGCCTGGAGTGTACTAGGGGGATCCTACGAGCAGTACTTC. It yields the protein CAWSVLGGSYEQYF.

In the case of this clonotype: Here the CDR3 omits its conserved ending phenylalanine or tryptophan, so a read error is the likely source. This chain links TRBV4-1 with TRBJ2-5; 7 bases fit TRBD1. The CDR3 has 13 residues. With 4 bases clipped from V and 5 bases from J, the junction kept 4 bases outside the gene matches. Looked up from germline, CDR1 is MGHRA and CDR2 is YSYEKL. CDR3 region: CASSLDREETQYS. The CDR3 region has the DNA TGCGCCAGCAGCCTTGACAGGGAGGAGACCCAGTACTCC.

This clonotype was seen at least ten times. J is TRBJ1-6 and V is TRBV6-1, with 7 bases that match TRBD1. The V segment lost 6 bases and the J segment 10 bases; nucleotides outside the gene matches: 9. Germline V gene lookup returns CDR1 MNHNS and CDR2 SASEGT. The CDR3 has 14 amino acids. CDR3 region: CASSSRGDSSPLHF. The CDR3 nucleotides read TGTGCCAGCAGCTCCAGGGGGGACAGCTCACCCCTCCACTTT.

This clonotype turned up a few times. A much larger clone differs by one base, so this may be a read error. The V call is TRBV3-1, the J call TRBJ2-5, with 8 bases matching TRBD2. The CDR3 is made up of 15 amino acids. V shed 0 bases, J shed 7 bases, and the junction held 7 bases outside the gene matches. CDR1 is LGHDT and CDR2 is YNNKEL in the germline V gene (reference sequence). The DNA of the CDR3 is TGTGCCAGCAGCCAAGACAGCGGGAGTGGTAGGACCCAGTACTTC. Its protein product is CASSQDSGSGRTQYF.

This clonotype was observed once. This likely reflects a read error, since a far larger clone is one base away. The chain has TRBV28 and TRBJ2-1; D is perhaps TRBD2 (5 bases). CDR1 is MDHEN and CDR2 is SYDVKM in the germline V gene. The CDR3 contains 13 residues. V shed 5 bases and J shed 10 bases, with 15 bases lying between them. As DNA, the CDR3 is TGTGCCAGCAGTAGGACTGAGCCCTACGAGCAGTTCTTC. It specifies CASSRTEPYEQFF.